This T cell receptor (beta chain) was identified in a study of breast tumors, draining lymph nodes, adjacent tissues. CDR3 length: 14 residues. Germline V gene sequence: CDR1 SGDLS, CDR2 YYNGEE. This clonotype turned up a few times. An end of the junction does not agree with germline; a read error may underlie this. TCRdb re-analysed the multiplex PCR reads in MiXCR, keeping a single row per CDR3 protein. This sample has about 180,000 distinct CDR3 sequences, with about 30% found just once. Samples came from axillary lymph nodes draining the breast cancer. This chain links TRBV9 with TRBJ2-1; D call uncertain. The receptor comes from a female donor with breast cancer. Some clones in this sample may be carry-over from other donors' samples. The sequencing sample was made of axillary lymph node tissue. The CDR3 loop reads CASSAQYELYEQSF. As DNA, the CDR3 is TGTGCCAGCAGCGCCCAATACGAGTTATATGAGCAGTCCTTC.